The present T cell receptor beta chain was sequenced within a study of blood T cells in healthy people across ages. Study-wide findings and caveats: TCR beta diversity correlated strongly with naive T cell percentage.

Primed by a sample-barcoded 5' primer and a J-beta primer mix, a second PCR proceeded for roughly 6 to 12 cycles. Researchers report that a template-switch adaptor with 12 random nucleotides tagged each cDNA molecule. A single record per CDR3 protein comes from TCRdb applying MiXCR to the 5' RACE reads. This sample has roughly 730,000 distinct CDR3 sequences, with roughly three fifths found just once. This clonotype was seen only a few times. Its specificity is not known. All donors came from Russia, were Caucasian and healthy, and spanned ages roughly 6 to 95. Isolation of PBMCs gave at least 7 million cells per sample. The germline gives CDR1 LNHNV, CDR2 YYDKDF (reference sequence). The V end was cut by 1 base, the J end by 5 bases, with 10 bases between. This CDR3 has 14 residues.

This receptor was taken from a man aged 40-55 years in good health. The specimen was blood. V and J are TRBV15 and TRBJ2-3; D gene unclear. The CDR3 loop is CATSRAKEEDTQYF. For the CDR3, the DNA is TGTGCCACCAGCAGAGCAAAAGAAGAAGATACGCAGTATTTT.